A selection of T cell receptor beta chains follows, all from one sample in a study of identical twins. Using its own MiXCR run on the 5' RACE reads, TCRdb lists one record per CDR3 protein. The sample records about 260,000 distinct CDR3 sequences, 5.5% to 8% being singletons. The same sample was also used in a study of yellow fever vaccine responses in identical twins.

Material: memory (CD45RO+) T cells sorted from blood. Source of these receptors: a woman between 18 and 29 years old in good health. The CDR3 runs from the conserved cysteine through the conserved F or W. A D gene is named only where the DNA matches it firmly. A row's size may be missing; if present it is once, few, many or a size class.

few	TRBV7-2	TRBD2	TRBJ2-3	TGTGCCAGCAGCTTAGCACCCGGGGGGGCGGATACGCAGTATTTT	CASSLAPGGADTQYF
once	TRBV7-3	TRBD1	TRBJ2-1	TGTGCCAGCAAGAAAGGGACAGGGGGGTACAATGAGCAGTTCTTC	CASKKGTGGYNEQFF
NA	TRBV2	NA	TRBJ1-1	TGTGCCAGCAGTGGACGGGGATTGGGGGGGGAAGCTTTCTTT	CASSGRGLGGEAFF
NA	TRBV20-1	NA	TRBJ2-1	TGCAGTGCTTCTCGGGAGCCCTTTTTAAATGAGCAGTTCTTC	CSASREPFLNEQFF
NA	TRBV3-1	NA	TRBJ2-3	TGTGCCACCACCCAAGATTTAGGGGTCACAGATACGCAGTATTTT	CATTQDLGVTDTQYF
few	TRBV2	TRBD2	TRBJ2-1	TGTGCCAGCAGTTTAGCGGGAGGGCCCAGCAATGAGCAGTTCTTC	CASSLAGGPSNEQFF
many	TRBV7-6	NA	TRBJ2-5	TGTGCCAGCAGCTTAATTGCGGGACTCCAAGAGACCCAGTACTTC	CASSLIAGLQETQYF
many	TRBV11-2	TRBD2	TRBJ2-2	TGTGCCAGCAGCTCAAGCGGGGCCCTAACCGGGGAGCTGTTTTTT	CASSSSGALTGELFF
few	TRBV14	TRBD1	TRBJ1-4	TGTGCCAGCAGCCTGCAACAGGGGGAGGGTGAAAAACTGTTTTTT	CASSLQQGEGEKLFF
many	TRBV5-1	NA	TRBJ1-5	TGCGCCAGCAGAGTCGCAGGGGATAGCAATCAGCCCCAGCATTTT	CASRVAGDSNQPQHF
many	TRBV18	NA	TRBJ1-1	TGTGCCAGCTCTCTAGGGAGGGTGGATGGAACTGAAGCTTTCTTT	CASSLGRVDGTEAFF
NA	TRBV10-2	TRBD1	TRBJ2-2	TGCGCCAGCAGTGTCACAGGGGGTGCCGGGGAGCTGTTTTTT	CASSVTGGAGELFF
many	TRBV12-3/TRBV12-4	TRBD2	TRBJ2-4	TGTGCCAGCAGTTTACTGGCGGGAGTTATAAACATTCAGTACTTC	CASSLLAGVINIQYF
few	TRBV7-8	TRBD1	TRBJ2-2	TGTGCCAGCAGCCTCCGGGACAGGGGCTTAACCGGGGAGCTGTTTTTT	CASSLRDRGLTGELFF
many	TRBV20-1	TRBD1	TRBJ1-5	TGCAGTGCTAGAGATAGTGGACAGGAGAATCAGCCCCAGCATTTT	CSARDSGQENQPQHF
few	TRBV4-2	TRBD2	TRBJ2-1	TGTGCCAGCAGCCAAGTTTTTAGCGGGACTAGGCTTATCAGCTCCTACAATGAGCAGTTCTTC	CASSQVFSGTRLISSYNEQFF
few	TRBV20-1	TRBD1	TRBJ1-2	TGCAGTGCGCAGGCCGCGACAGGGTTCCATGGCTACACCTTC	CSAQAATGFHGYTF
few	TRBV28	NA	TRBJ1-2	TGTGCCAGCAGTCCCTCGGACAGTTTCTATGGCTACACCTTC	CASSPSDSFYGYTF
many	TRBV12-3/TRBV12-4	NA	TRBJ2-1	TGTGCCAGCAGTGTCAAGTATGAGCAGTTCTTC	CASSVKYEQFF
many	TRBV12-3/TRBV12-4	TRBD2	TRBJ2-5	TGTGCCAGTTCAACCCTCCCTAGCGGGAGAAAAGAGACCCAGTACTTC	CASSTLPSGRKETQYF
many	TRBV20-1	TRBD2	TRBJ2-7	TGCAGTGCTTCGTTATCTAGCGGCAGCTCCTACGAGCAGTACTTC	CSASLSSGSSYEQYF
few	TRBV12-3/TRBV12-4	TRBD1	TRBJ2-2	TGTGCCAGCAGTTTTGCGGGACAGGTCCTAAACACCGGGGAGCTGTTTTTT	CASSFAGQVLNTGELFF
few	TRBV2	NA	TRBJ2-2	TGTGCCAGCAGTGAAGATTATGGGCGGGACGCCGGGGAGCTGTTTTTT	CASSEDYGRDAGELFF
few	TRBV28	NA	TRBJ2-2	TGTGCCAGCAGTCCCCTGACGGACGCCGGGGAGCTGTTTTTT	CASSPLTDAGELFF
NA	TRBV14	TRBD2	TRBJ2-3	TGTGCCAGCAGCTTCCGAGCGGGGGGTATCACAGATACGCAGTATTTT	CASSFRAGGITDTQYF
few	TRBV14	TRBD1	TRBJ1-2	TGTGCCAGCAGCCTCCGAAGTGGGGACAGGGGGTATGGCTACACCTTC	CASSLRSGDRGYGYTF
NA	TRBV18	TRBD2	TRBJ2-1	TGTGCCAGCTCACCAGCGGGAGGGAACTACAATGAGCAGTTCTTC	CASSPAGGNYNEQFF
many	TRBV24-1	NA	TRBJ1-5	TGTGCCACCAGTATAAGGGGAGAAAGTCAGCCCCAGCATTTT	CATSIRGESQPQHF
few	TRBV2	TRBD1	TRBJ2-1	TGTGCCAGCAGCGGGGACAGGTCCGCCAATGAGCAGTTCTTC	CASSGDRSANEQFF
many	TRBV20-1	NA	TRBJ1-6	TGCAGTGCTAGAGGGCCGGGACCCGATTCACCCCTCCACTTT	CSARGPGPDSPLHF
NA	TRBV18	NA	TRBJ2-2	TGTGCCAGCTCAATCGACCTCACCGGGGAGCTGTTTTTT	CASSIDLTGELFF
many	TRBV20-1	TRBD2	TRBJ2-2	TGCAGTGCTAGTCTGAGCGGGAGTGGGGCCGGGGAGCTGTTTTTT	CSASLSGSGAGELFF
many	TRBV7-9	NA	TRBJ2-1	TGTGCCAGCAGCTTAAGGGAGTTTAGGCAGTTCTTC	CASSLREFRQFF
NA	TRBV5-1	TRBD1	TRBJ2-2	TGCGCCAGCAGCCCGCGGACAGGGAGCGGGGAGCTGTTTTTT	CASSPRTGSGELFF
few	TRBV4-2	TRBD2	TRBJ2-3	TGTGCCAGCAGCCAAGATAGGACTAGCGGGGGCCCTCGAGATACGCAGTATTTT	CASSQDRTSGGPRDTQYF
many	TRBV5-1	TRBD1	TRBJ2-7	TGCGCCAGCAGCGGGGGACAGGGGGCCATCTGGCAGTACTTC	CASSGGQGAIWQYF
many	TRBV4-1	NA	TRBJ1-3	TGCGCCAGCAGCCCACTCGAAGAGTGGGGGAGAAGACGTGGAAACACCATATATTTT	CASSPLEEWGRRRGNTIYF
NA	TRBV24-1	NA	TRBJ1-5	TGTGCCACCAGTGATTCCCAGGGACGACCCCAGCATTTT	CATSDSQGRPQHF
many	TRBV20-1	NA	TRBJ2-4	TGCAGTGCTAGAGTAGCGACAAAAAACATTCAGTACTTC	CSARVATKNIQYF
many	TRBV12-3/TRBV12-4	TRBD1	TRBJ1-6	TGTGCCAGCAGTCCAGGGGGTGAAAATTCACCCCTCCACTTT	CASSPGGENSPLHF
NA	TRBV3-1	NA	TRBJ1-2	TGTGCCAGCAGCCAAGCACAGGTTCACTATGGCTACACCTTC	CASSQAQVHYGYTF
NA	TRBV6-1	NA	TRBJ1-5	TGTGCCAGCAGTGCTCTCGGACAGAACAATCAGCCCCAGCATTTT	CASSALGQNNQPQHF
few	TRBV28	TRBD2	TRBJ2-1	TGTGCCAGCAGTCATAGACTAGCGGGGGCCATCAATGAGCAGTTCTTC	CASSHRLAGAINEQFF
many	TRBV6-6	TRBD1	TRBJ1-5	TGTGCCAGCAGCCGGACAGGGAGCAATCAGCCCCAGCATTTT	CASSRTGSNQPQHF
NA	TRBV7-3	TRBD2	TRBJ2-6	TGTGCCAGCAGCTTAGTTGGGGGGGGCTCTGGGGCCAACGTCCTGACTTTC	CASSLVGGGSGANVLTF
many	TRBV5-1	NA	TRBJ1-1	TGCGCCAGCAGCCAAGGGGGGCAGAACACTGAAGCTTTCTTT	CASSQGGQNTEAFF
NA	TRBV27	NA	TRBJ2-2	TGTGCCAGCAGTTTAAGGGGTAGCTTCACCGGGGAGCTGTTTTTT	CASSLRGSFTGELFF
NA	TRBV5-6	NA	TRBJ2-7	TGTGCCAGCAGGCGGGCCTCGAGCTCCTACGAGCAGTACTTC	CASRRASSSYEQYF
few	TRBV28	NA	TRBJ2-7	TGTGCCAGCGTCAGCGGAGGGTTTAACAACTACGAGCAGTACTTC	CASVSGGFNNYEQYF